This T cell receptor beta chain was found in a study of tumor and adjacent non-tumor tissue in lung cancer. Study-level background: The cohort had about a dozen adenocarcinoma, a couple of squamous cell and 1 small cell patients. The patients, approximately nine men and roughly 5 women, were about 30 to 85 with stage I to III disease.

RNA was extracted from bulk tissue without any cell sorting. Chemotherapy-naive patients with new lung cancer underwent thoracic surgery in China, August–late 2014. On this clonotype itself: Its antigen is currently unknown. Here the CDR3 omits its conserved ending phenylalanine or tryptophan, so a read error is the likely source.

General study findings and limits: Shorter survival was associated with higher TCR diversity in tumors.

The CDR3 has 15 amino acids. J gave up 4 bases and V 3 bases, and 5 bases lay outside the gene matches. Germline lookup yields CDR1 MNHNS and CDR2 SASEGT. Three rounds of nested PCR, following a modified ARM-PCR protocol, produced the TCRbeta library. TCRdb re-called the multiplex PCR reads with MiXCR, one entry per CDR3 protein. The sample carries under 150,000 distinct CDR3 sequences, around 67% recorded once. The source is a man aged 55 to 70 with small cell lung cancer. The sequenced sample was lung tumor tissue. The chain recombines TRBV6-1 with TRBJ2-7; TRBD1 matches at 11 bases. CDR3 protein: CASSDSGTGGYEQYY. In DNA, the CDR3 is TGTGCCAGCAGTGATTCTGGGACAGGGGGTTACGAGCAGTACTAC.